This T cell receptor (beta chain) was retrieved from a study of cytomegalovirus exposure and HLA in healthy donors. The overall study: The same platform used for the 650 to 850 first-cohort repertoires was also used for the roughly 120 validation repertoires, as a later analysis reported.

Unmatched junction bases numbered 9, after V lost 5 bases and J lost 6 bases. There are 14 residues in the CDR3. Per the germline V gene, CDR1 is MNHNS and CDR2 is SASEGT. Overall study results and limits: Reported results showed that the classifier diagnosed cytomegalovirus status with high specificity and sensitivity. The study recorded 150 to 200 TCR beta chains that were cytomegalovirus-associated.

Using immunoSEQ multiplex PCR, the repertoire was profiled, and TCRdb retains in-frame clones only, with some absent. The data contain around 220,000 clones, approximately 80% of them singletons. Separation from the roughly 690-subject first cohort characterized the 120-subject validation cohort, to which the donors belonged. In its sample, this clone was seen once. Its antigen is as yet unknown. What was sequenced was PBMCs. The chain carries TRBV6-1 and TRBJ1-1, with 7 nucleotides matching TRBD1. The receptor was isolated from a woman under 40 in good health and CMV-seropositive. CDR3 loop: CASSRTGLSAEAFF. The CDR3 DNA is TGTGCCAGCAGTAGGACAGGCTTGAGCGCTGAAGCTTTCTTT.